This T cell receptor beta chain comes out of a study of vaccination effects on CD4 cells after COVID-19 (dated by TCRdb to 2021 to 2024). In terms of the full investigation: After vaccination, three convalescent patients were sampled at an early time point (day +14) and at a late time point (day +241, +227 and +161, respectively). Across the study, the median time from the second dose to post-vaccine sampling was 72 days (range 14 to 241). The Oncomine TCR Beta short-read assay on an Illumina iSeq 100 was used to sequence cultures from other donors in the study. A total of 10 COVID-19 convalescent patients and several SARS-CoV-2-naive healthy vaccine recipients were included in the full study. In both COVID-19 convalescent patients and infection-naive vaccine recipients, the study compared SARS-CoV-2 spike-specific CD4+ TCR repertoires from before mRNA vaccination with those from after it. On the study overall, not on this receptor specifically: In convalescent patients, the post-vaccine spike-reactive repertoire was composed mainly of new vaccine-induced clones that were largely distinct from infection-induced clones. Clones induced by infection and clones induced by vaccination both contracted markedly at late timepoints after vaccination, which fits with T cell responses waning over time. The study was limited by a small number of convalescent patients, and early post-infection timepoints were lacking.

In the ViraFEST assay, PBMC were stimulated with viral peptide pools, and antigen-specific CD4+ T cell clonotypes were then identified by expansion using TCR sequencing. After less than 13 days of culture, CD4+ T cells were isolated with the EasySep CD4+ T cell isolation kit. PCR-confirmed SARS-CoV-2 infection had occurred in convalescent patients between March and December 2020, before the Alpha, Beta and Delta variants emerged in the United States. Participants received two doses of either the BNT162b2 or the mRNA-1273 mRNA SARS-CoV-2 vaccine. A few million PBMC per well were cultured with 9 to 10 ug/ml peptides in IMDM containing approximately 4.7% human AB serum, 8.5 to 10 IU/ml IL-2 and gentamicin. Half of the culture medium was replaced with fresh IL-2-containing medium on days 3 and 7. Unless otherwise noted, each peptide stimulation condition was cultured in triplicate wells. PBMC were separated from whole blood using Ficoll-Paque Plus gradient centrifugation and were then either cryopreserved at -140C or used fresh. The spike proteins of SARS-CoV-2 and of the common cold coronaviruses HCoV-NL63, HCoV-OC43 and HCoV-229E were spanned by overlapping peptide pools. The QIAamp micro DNA kit was used to extract genomic DNA from the cultured CD4+ T cells.

As concerns this clone: What this receptor recognizes is not known. Within one base of it there is no much larger clone, and no base qualities were kept.

The library was built by means of the immunoSEQ multiplex PCR assay. DNA from the cultured and isolated CD4+ T cells underwent TCR beta CDR3 sequencing. In the source study's methods: The analysis removed non-productive TCR sequences, trimmed reads to the CDR3 region, and retained only CDR3s that were 7 or more amino acids long. The MANAFEST web app was used to pick out antigen-specific clonotypes by comparing their expansion in peptide wells with that in reference cultures. To be called positive, a clone needed expansion at FDR<0.05 compared with the reference and with all other wells, an odds ratio greater than 5, and a frequency greater than 0.1% in two replicate wells. A clonotype was defined as cross-reactive if the clonotype was significantly expanded both in SARS-CoV-2 spike wells and in at least one common cold coronavirus spike condition. Using the stringdist R package, CDR3 similarity was measured by Levenshtein distance, and unrooted trees were constructed with ape in R 3.6.1. TCRdb stores this immuneACCESS table with in-frame sequences only. Part of the clones is absent; in the studies checked, under half of the shortfall reflects unresolved V genes, and no reason is known for the rest. Clonal size and the V and J genes are those of that table, whereas D and trimming came from the DNA. This sample is represented by 17,000 or so clones; about 70% of them were singletons. The ten largest account for about 20% of the sample.

A distance of 5 bases separates the germline ends of V and J, which lose 3 bases and 3 bases respectively. The germline V gene (reference sequence) yields LGHDT for CDR1 and YNNKEL for CDR2. The CDR3 runs 12 residues from the cysteine to the phenylalanine. CDR3 DNA is the only sequence kept; it has 36 bases, read in frame from the first base. This TCR was recovered from a human donor who had a prior SARS-CoV-2 infection. Sequenced material: CD4+ T cells from PBMCs cultured with SARS-CoV-2 spike peptides, taken after COVID-19 vaccination. This sample's cell subset or site label indicates: SARS-CoV-2 spike overlapping peptide pool stimulation. The chain is assembled from TRBV3-1 (or the pseudogene TRBV3-2) and TRBJ1-2, with no confident D gene call. The DNA is TGTGCCAGCAGCCATGGAGACTATGGCTACACCTTC. Translated, this is CASSHGDYGYTF.